This passage covers 17 T cell receptor beta chains from one sample sequenced in a study of technical replicates of blood from a few donors. TCRdb's copy holds only in-frame clones and misses some; the assay was immunoSEQ multiplex PCR. The profile shows roughly 69,000 clones, around 87% of them singletons. The specimen was PBMCs. Receptor source: a human donor in good health. Some clones in this sample may be carry-over from other donors' samples.

In its sample, this clone was seen a few times. The V gene is TRBV7-7, the J gene TRBJ2-5; 7 bases fit TRBD2. The CDR3 covers 15 residues. Looked up from germline, CDR1 is SSHAT and CDR2 is FNYEAQ (reference sequence). V was pared by 5 bases and J by 2 bases, with 8 bases of the junction left unmatched. CDR3 in DNA: TGTGCCAGCAGCCCCTCGGGCGGGGGTCAAGAGACCCAGTACTTC. Encoded protein: CASSPSGGGQETQYF.

The chain carries TRBV19 and TRBJ1-2, with 10 bases fitting TRBD1. V lost 10 bases, J lost 8 bases, and 13 bases stayed unmatched. The CDR3 is 14 residues long. Germline V gives CDR1 LNHDA, CDR2 SQIVND (reference sequence). The DNA of the CDR3 is TGTGCCACCCTGGGGAGGGACAGGGGACGGGGCTACACCTTC. Its translation: CATLGRDRGRGYTF.

This chain uses TRBV10-3 with TRBJ2-7, with D perhaps TRBD2 (6 bases). CDR3 length equals 14 residues. Germline V gene lookup returns CDR1 ENHRY and CDR2 SYGVKD. Trimming left V 3 bases short and J 4 bases short, with 13 bases between. The CDR3 DNA reads TGTGCCATCAGTGATGGGACTGGAGTATACGAGCAGTACTTC. This encodes CAISDGTGVYEQYF.

This chain joins TRBV5-1 and TRBJ1-4, with 7 bases that match TRBD1. The V segment lost 4 bases and the J segment 8 bases; nucleotides outside the gene matches: 5. The germline CDR1 and CDR2 sequences are SGHRS and YFSETQ. The CDR3 is 13 residues long. CDR3 in DNA: TGCGCCAGCAGCACTGACAGGGTAGAAAAACTGTTTTTT. Translated: CASSTDRVEKLFF.

The chain carries TRBV7-2 and TRBJ2-3, with 10 positions matching TRBD2. V lost 1 base and J lost 9; bases outside the gene matches: 13. CDR1 is SGHTA, CDR2 FQGNSA, per germline. The CDR3 is 17 residues long. The CDR3 nucleotides read TGTGCCAGCAGCTTAGGGCCCTCAGCGGGGGGGGAGGGAACGCAGTATTTT. It is translated as CASSLGPSAGGEGTQYF.

The rearrangement uses TRBV7-9 and TRBJ1-1; no clear D. Trimming pared 1 base from V and 2 bases from J, leaving 11 bases between. The CDR3 sequence is 15 residues long. The V gene's germline CDR1 is SEHNR and CDR2 FQNEAQ (reference sequence). The CDR3 region is CASSLGGMLNTEAFF. CDR3 nucleotide sequence: TGTGCCAGCAGCTTAGGAGGGATGCTCAACACTGAAGCTTTCTTT.

The rearrangement uses TRBV5-4 and TRBJ1-1; a weak D match, TRBD1 (5 bases). V lost 5 bases to trimming and J lost 0 bases, with 14 bases between them. This CDR3 contains 15 residues. CDR1 is SGHNT and CDR2 is YYREEE in the germline V gene (reference sequence). For the CDR3, the DNA is TGTGCCAGCAGTATGGGAGGGGCCATGAACACTGAAGCTTTCTTT. This gives the protein CASSMGGAMNTEAFF. Full variable domain (outside the CDR3, taken from reference TRBV5-4 and TRBJ1-1): ETGVTQSPTHLIKTRGQQVTLRCSSQSGHNTVSWYQQALGQGPQFIFQYYREEENGRGNFPPRFSGLQFPNYSSELNVNALELDDSALYLCASSMGGAMNTEAFFGQGTRLTVV.

This clone was recorded once. V and J are TRBV29-1 and TRBJ1-2; D remains ambiguous. V was clipped by 2 bases and J by 2 bases, with 18 bases between them. The CDR3 has 16 amino acids. The germline V gene encodes CDR1 SQVTM and CDR2 ANQGSEA. The CDR3 loop reads CSVETQQADYNYGYTF. CDR3 DNA sequence: TGCAGCGTTGAAACTCAGCAGGCAGACTACAACTATGGCTACACCTTC.

The V and J genes are TRBV18 and TRBJ2-7, with D uncertain. CDR3 length equals 15 residues. V shed 2 bases and J shed 2 bases, with 13 bases lying between them. CDR1 KGHSH and CDR2 LQKENI come from the germline V gene. In DNA, the CDR3 is TGTGCCAGCTCACCAAAAGAGCTCACTACCTACGAGCAGTACTTC. Translation gives CASSPKELTTYEQYF.

This sequence joins TRBV6-5 and TRBJ2-6, with D uncertain. CDR3 size: 16 residues. Trimming pared 0 bases from V and 0 bases from J, leaving 6 bases between. The V gene's germline CDR1 is MNHEY and CDR2 SVGAGI. Here the CDR3 DNA reads TGTGCCAGCAGTTACTCGCGGAGCTCTGGGGCCAACGTCCTGACTTTC. Translation: CASSYSRSSGANVLTF.

CDR3 sequence reads: CASSLSKGRNSPLHF. As DNA, the CDR3 is TGTGCCAGCAGCTTAAGTAAAGGGAGAAATTCACCCCTCCACTTT. The chain recombines TRBV7-8 with TRBJ1-6; D is undetermined. V was shortened by 2 bases and J by 7 bases, with 12 bases between the two germline ends. The CDR3 length is 15 residues. CDR1 SGHVS and CDR2 FQNEAQ come from the germline V gene.

The CDR3 is CASSGDREWQFF. CDR3 nucleotides: TGTGCCAGCAGCGGCGACAGGGAATGGCAGTTCTTC. The V and J genes are TRBV6-5 and TRBJ2-1; 7 nucleotides match TRBD1. This CDR3 is 12 amino acids long. The V gene's germline CDR1 is MNHEY and CDR2 SVGAGI. The V gene end was trimmed by 6 bases and the J gene end by 12 bases; junction bases not matched to a gene: 8.

This chain joins TRBV9 and TRBJ1-1; D is perhaps TRBD1 (5 bases). The CDR3 runs to 14 residues. CDR1 is SGDLS, CDR2 YYNGEE, per germline. The germline V and J ends were trimmed by 1 base and 5 bases, with 12 bases remaining between them. CDR3 in amino acids: CASSVFPRGTEAFF. The CDR3 nucleotides are TGTGCCAGCAGCGTATTCCCCCGGGGGACTGAAGCTTTCTTT.

This clone has a single count. This chain links TRBV7-9 with TRBJ2-7, with TRBD2 identical over 8 bases. Trimming took 1 base from V and 2 from J; bases not matched to a gene: 4. CDR3 length: 15 amino acids. Germline V gene data show CDR1 as SEHNR and CDR2 as FQNEAQ (reference sequence). The CDR3, as DNA: TGTGCCAGCAGCTTAGAGCAGCGGGGGACCTACGAGCAGTACTTC. It specifies CASSLEQRGTYEQYF.

DNA of the CDR3: TGTGCCACCAGCAGAGATGGAGGTCGGCAGCCCCAGCATTTT. It is translated as CATSRDGGRQPQHF. The rearrangement joins TRBV15 to TRBJ1-5, with D uncertain. Trimming took off 0 bases at V and 7 bases at J, with 10 bases between the two ends. Per the germline V gene, CDR1 is LNHNV and CDR2 is YYDKDF (reference sequence). CDR3 size: 14 residues.

This clone was seen only a few times. V and J are TRBV5-6 and TRBJ1-5, with TRBD1 matching over 7 bases. CDR3 size: 16 residues. Germline-derived CDR1 and CDR2 are SGHDT and YYEEEE. With 2 bases clipped from V and 4 bases from J, the junction kept 9 bases outside the gene matches. The DNA of the CDR3 is TGTGCCAGCAGCTTAGGGGGCCTGCAGGGGAATCAGCCCCAGCATTTT. The encoded protein is CASSLGGLQGNQPQHF.

The gene calls are TRBV6-5 and TRBJ1-3, with 7 bases aligning to TRBD1. J gave up 0 bases and V 7 bases, and 6 bases lay outside the gene matches. The CDR3 extends over 15 amino acids. Germline V gene lookup returns CDR1 MNHEY and CDR2 SVGAGI. This CDR3 is CASTQDRISGNTIYF. In DNA, the CDR3 is TGTGCCAGCACCCAGGACAGGATCTCTGGAAACACCATATATTTT.